The 10 T cell receptor beta chains in this list originate from one sample, sequenced in a study of blood T cell repertoires in COVID-19. The data were produced by immunoSEQ multiplex PCR, yet TCRdb's version contains in-frame clones alone and is incomplete. The sample includes tens of thousands of clones, 75% to 90% of them seen just once. Sequencing was performed on peripheral blood. The receptors stem from a man aged 65 to 85 with acute or convalescent COVID-19.

V is TRBV28 and J is TRBJ2-3, with 9 positions matching TRBD2. With 1 base clipped from V and 3 bases from J, the junction kept 5 bases outside the gene matches. The CDR3 length is 16 residues. Germline V gives CDR1 MDHEN, CDR2 SYDVKM. CDR3 DNA: TGTGCCAGCAGTTTATATGCGGGAGGGGGAACAGATACGCAGTATTTT. It yields the protein CASSLYAGGGTDTQYF.

The rearrangement links TRBV7-2 to TRBJ2-1, with 15 bases aligning to TRBD2. Germline V lookup: CDR1 SGHTA, CDR2 FQGNSA. There are 15 residues in the CDR3. The V segment lost 3 bases and the J segment 8 bases; nucleotides outside the gene matches: 2. The DNA of the CDR3 is TGTGCCAGCAGCTTGGGACTAGCGGGAGGCGATGAGCAGTTCTTC. Its translation is CASSLGLAGGDEQFF.

The gene calls are TRBV5-1 and TRBJ2-2; D possibly corresponds to TRBD2 (6 bases). Germline values: CDR1 SGHRS, CDR2 YFSETQ. V was pared by 4 bases and J by 0 bases, with 7 bases between. The length of the CDR3 is 14 residues. The CDR3 DNA follows: TGCGCCAGCAGCGGACTAACGAACACCGGGGAGCTGTTTTTT. It is translated as CASSGLTNTGELFF. The variable domain in full, completed from reference TRBV5-1 and TRBJ2-2, reads KAGVTQTPRYLIKTRGQQVTLSCSPISGHRSVSWYQQTPGQGLQFLFEYFSETQRNKGNFPGRFSGRQFSNSRSEMNVSTLELGDSALYLCASSGLTNTGELFFGEGSRLTVL.

This clone was observed at least ten times. The rearrangement joins TRBV20-1 to TRBJ1-3; D unclear. CDR3 size: 11 residues. Germline CDR1 is DFQATT and CDR2 is SNEGSKA (reference sequence). V was pared by 8 bases and J by 0 bases, with 5 bases between. The CDR3: CSSNSGNTIYF. The CDR3 region has the DNA TGCAGTTCAAACTCTGGAAACACCATATATTTT.

The CDR3 sequence is CSASIRRESTGELFF. In DNA form, the CDR3 reads TGCAGTGCTAGTATACGGCGGGAGTCAACCGGGGAGCTGTTTTTT. The genes are TRBV20-1 and TRBJ2-2; 7 positions agree with TRBD2. The CDR3 loop spans 15 amino acids. The J segment lost 5 bases and the V segment lost 3 bases, leaving 9 bases of the junction unmatched. CDR1 is DFQATT, CDR2 SNEGSKA, per germline (reference sequence).

The rearrangement links TRBV5-1 to TRBJ2-7; 9 bases are a match to TRBD1. The CDR3 extends over 14 amino acids. The V gene's germline CDR1 is SGHRS and CDR2 YFSETQ. J lost 5 bases, V lost 3 bases, and 6 bases had no gene match. The CDR3 loop is CASSSQGAHNEQYF. The CDR3 bases are TGCGCCAGCAGCTCACAGGGGGCGCATAACGAGCAGTACTTC.

V is TRBV6-1 and J is TRBJ2-7; 7 nucleotides match TRBD1. Trimming cost V 3 bases and J 4 bases; bases outside gene matches: 6. Germline assignment: CDR1 MNHNS and CDR2 SASEGT. This CDR3 comprises 14 residues. The CDR3 DNA sequence: TGTGCCAGCAGTGACCCGGGACAGAATTACGAGCAGTACTTC. Its translation: CASSDPGQNYEQYF.

Only one count was recorded for this clone. The chain links TRBV7-9 to TRBJ1-6; TRBD1 matches 8 bases. Trimming cost V 1 base and J 17 bases; bases outside gene matches: 22. The CDR3 length is 18 residues. Germline lookup yields CDR1 SEHNR and CDR2 FQNEAQ (reference sequence). CDR3 in DNA: TGTGCCAGCAGCTTAGAACCGTTGGGGACAGGACAACCCCAAGGATTCCACTTT. Amino acids: CASSLEPLGTGQPQGFHF.

The genes are TRBV6-5 and TRBJ2-5; D unclear. CDR1 and CDR2 from the germline V gene are MNHEY and SVGAGI. The CDR3 is 13 amino acids. The V gene lost 4 bases and the J gene lost 1 base, with 7 bases spanning the gap. The CDR3 bases are TGTGCCAGCAGTTCGTCCTTCCAAGAGACCCAGTACTTC. Translating it yields CASSSSFQETQYF.

There are a few counts of this clone. The chain combines TRBV19 with TRBJ1-2; D remains ambiguous. Germline V gene sequence: CDR1 LNHDA, CDR2 SQIVND (reference sequence). V dropped 6 bases and J dropped 4 bases, with 6 bases sitting between them. This CDR3 has 11 residues. The CDR3 sequence is CASRTTYGYTF. The CDR3 nucleotides are TGTGCCAGTAGGACAACCTATGGCTACACCTTC.